Listed below are T cell receptor beta chains from one sample, sequenced in a study of cytomegalovirus exposure and HLA in healthy donors. Assay: immunoSEQ multiplex PCR; the TCRdb copy retains only in-frame clones and omits some. Of some 130,000 clones in the sample, 94% are singletons; the top ten hold 1.8%. Sequencing used PBMCs. The receptors were sampled from a man aged 18 to 29 in good health and CMV-seropositive. The CDR3 runs from the conserved cysteine through the conserved F or W. The order of the fields is J gene, D gene, clone size, V gene, CDR3 protein, CDR3 DNA. A D gene is named only where the DNA matches it firmly. Only some rows state a clone size, as once, few, many or a class for expanded clones.

TRBJ2-7	TRBD2	.	TRBV30	CAWAAGVTSGRSEQYF	TGTGCCTGGGCCGCTGGGGTGACTAGCGGGAGAAGTGAGCAGTACTTC
TRBJ1-3	.	.	TRBV5-4	CASSLGEGLSGNTIYF	TGTGCCAGCAGCTTGGGTGAGGGCCTCTCTGGAAACACCATATATTTT
TRBJ2-3	TRBD1	.	TRBV7-9	CASSPNRLRTGVRTDTQYF	TGTGCCAGCAGCCCAAATCGCCTGAGGACAGGGGTTAGAACAGATACGCAGTATTTT
TRBJ1-4	TRBD1	.	TRBV6-5	CASSYSDRRKLFF	TGTGCCAGCAGTTACTCGGACAGGCGAAAACTGTTTTTT
TRBJ1-1	.	once	TRBV11-2	CASSLPSPPMNTEAFF	TGTGCCAGCAGCTTACCCTCCCCCCCTATGAACACTGAAGCTTTCTTT
TRBJ1-5	TRBD1	.	TRBV19	CASSFARWDRKFNQPQHF	TGTGCCAGTAGTTTCGCTCGATGGGACAGAAAATTCAATCAGCCCCAGCATTTT
TRBJ2-7	.	once	TRBV14	CASSNRYGDSYEQYF	TGTGCCAGCAGCAACAGATACGGGGACTCCTACGAGCAGTACTTC
TRBJ2-7	.	few	TRBV28	CASIRDFSYEQYF	TGTGCCAGCATACGGGACTTCTCCTACGAGCAGTACTTC
TRBJ1-4	.	.	TRBV28	CASSDRLTTGRPNEKLFF	TGTGCCAGCAGTGACCGGTTGACGACAGGAAGACCTAATGAAAAACTGTTTTTT
TRBJ2-7	.	.	TRBV5-4	CASSEGTARSYEQYF	TGTGCCAGCAGCGAAGGGACTGCTCGCTCCTACGAGCAGTACTTC
TRBJ2-7	TRBD2	.	TRBV14	CASSLLRTSGRYEQYF	TGTGCCAGCAGCCTCCTCAGGACTAGCGGCAGATACGAGCAGTACTTC
TRBJ1-2	.	.	TRBV2	CASSELPDGYTF	TGTGCCAGCAGTGAACTCCCGGATGGCTACACCTTC
TRBJ2-7	TRBD2	once	TRBV5-1	CASSLGSRAGGSYEQYF	TGCGCCAGCAGCTTGGGTTCAAGGGCGGGGGGCTCCTACGAGCAGTACTTC
TRBJ2-1	TRBD2	.	TRBV2	CASAREGPHNEQFF	TGTGCCAGCGCCCGGGAGGGCCCCCACAATGAGCAGTTCTTC
TRBJ2-1	.	.	TRBV7-2	CASSLWAQRRGYYNEQFF	TGTGCCAGCAGCTTATGGGCACAGCGGCGGGGATATTACAATGAGCAGTTCTTC
TRBJ1-5	.	.	TRBV6-1	CASGMGFDQPQHF	TGTGCCAGCGGCATGGGCTTCGATCAGCCCCAGCATTTT
TRBJ1-3	.	.	TRBV2	CASRDKSSGNTIYF	TGTGCCAGCCGGGACAAGTCCTCTGGAAACACCATATATTTT
TRBJ2-3	.	.	TRBV6-1	CASSDWRGPSTDTQYF	TGTGCCAGCAGTGACTGGCGGGGCCCCAGCACAGATACGCAGTATTTT
TRBJ1-1	.	.	TRBV5-1	CASSGGRGGSSEAFF	TGCGCCAGCAGCGGAGGCAGGGGTGGGTCCTCTGAAGCTTTCTTT
TRBJ1-1	.	.	TRBV25-1	CASSEWAGSDTEAFF	TGTGCCAGCAGTGAATGGGCAGGGTCGGACACTGAAGCTTTCTTT
TRBJ2-7	TRBD2	.	TRBV5-4	CASSLAGGRGYEQYF	TGTGCCAGCAGCTTAGCGGGAGGACGCGGCTACGAGCAGTACTTC
TRBJ1-6	.	.	TRBV30	CAWRSSYNSPLHF	TGTGCCTGGCGGAGCTCCTATAATTCACCCCTCCACTTT
TRBJ2-1	TRBD2	.	TRBV9	CASSASTSGSRYNEQFF	TGTGCCAGCAGCGCTTCGACTAGCGGGAGTAGGTATAATGAGCAGTTCTTC
TRBJ2-7	.	.	TRBV6-1	CASSVSPGLIYEQYF	TGTGCCAGCAGTGTGTCGCCGGGACTTATCTACGAGCAGTACTTC
TRBJ1-5	.	.	TRBV10-2	CASSGQGNQPQHF	TGCGCCAGCAGTGGACAGGGCAATCAGCCCCAGCATTTT
TRBJ1-6	TRBD1	.	TRBV4-1	CASSQLDRDHNSPLHF	TGCGCCAGCAGCCAACTGGACAGGGACCATAATTCACCCCTCCACTTT
TRBJ2-5	TRBD1	.	TRBV7-9	CASTQGRKTQYF	TGTGCCAGCACACAGGGGCGAAAGACCCAGTACTTC
TRBJ2-1	.	.	TRBV9	CASSVAPQAEQFF	TGTGCCAGCAGCGTAGCCCCCCAGGCGGAGCAGTTCTTC
TRBJ1-5	.	.	TRBV6-5	CASSPREEQPQHF	TGTGCCAGCAGTCCCAGGGAGGAGCAGCCCCAGCATTTT
TRBJ1-1	.	.	TRBV6-1	CASSVSMNTEAFF	TGTGCCAGCAGTGTTTCAATGAACACTGAAGCTTTCTTT
TRBJ1-1	.	.	TRBV11-3	CASSLDRSTEAFF	TGTGCCAGCAGCTTAGACAGGTCCACTGAAGCTTTCTTT
TRBJ2-5	.	.	TRBV5-6	CASSWGPGQETQYF	TGTGCCAGCAGCTGGGGGCCAGGGCAAGAGACCCAGTACTTC
TRBJ2-1	.	.	TRBV28	CASSLISGRDEQFF	TGTGCCAGCAGTTTAATTTCCGGGCGGGATGAGCAGTTCTTC
TRBJ1-4	TRBD1	.	TRBV15	CATSRSGAGGNEKLFF	TGTGCCACCAGCAGATCAGGGGCAGGGGGCAATGAAAAACTGTTTTTT
TRBJ2-7	.	once	TRBV11-2	CASSLAWGGYQYF	TGTGCCAGCAGCTTAGCCTGGGGGGGCTATCAGTACTTC
TRBJ2-5	.	.	TRBV25-1	CASSVPRYEGKETQYF	TGTGCCAGCAGCGTCCCCCGGTACGAGGGAAAAGAGACCCAGTACTTC
TRBJ2-1	.	.	TRBV5-1	CASSPPGSYNEQFF	TGCGCCAGCAGCCCACCCGGTTCCTACAATGAGCAGTTCTTC
TRBJ1-2	TRBD1	.	TRBV7-8	CASSFTTGATYGYTF	TGTGCCAGCAGCTTTACGACAGGGGCCACCTATGGCTACACCTTC
TRBJ1-2	.	few	TRBV2	CASMGLGYGYTF	TGTGCCAGCATGGGACTGGGATATGGCTACACCTTC
TRBJ2-1	.	.	TRBV5-1	CASSYLGLHNEQFF	TGCGCCAGCAGTTATCTTGGCCTGCACAATGAGCAGTTCTTC
TRBJ2-7	.	.	TRBV2	CASKWDSASSYEQYF	TGTGCCAGCAAATGGGACTCAGCTAGCTCCTACGAGCAGTACTTC
TRBJ1-1	.	.	TRBV25-1	CASSEYRAGKTEAFF	TGTGCCAGCAGTGAATATCGGGCAGGGAAGACTGAAGCTTTCTTT
TRBJ2-4	.	.	TRBV6-7	CASSSPVPAENIQYF	TGTGCCAGCAGTTCGCCAGTTCCCGCAGAAAACATTCAGTACTTC
TRBJ1-2	TRBD1	.	TRBV11-2	CASSYDRGPFYGYTF	TGTGCCAGCAGCTACGACAGGGGGCCCTTCTATGGCTACACCTTC
TRBJ1-6	TRBD1	.	TRBV7-3	CASSRDSNSPLHF	TGTGCCAGCAGCAGGGACAGTAATTCACCCCTCCACTTT
TRBJ1-5	.	.	TRBV15	CATSRVPAAGQPQHF	TGTGCCACCAGCAGAGTGCCCGCCGCGGGGCAGCCCCAGCATTTT
TRBJ2-3	TRBD2	.	TRBV28	CASTGGGIYSTDTQYF	TGTGCCAGCACCGGCGGGGGGATTTATAGCACAGATACGCAGTATTTT
TRBJ1-4	.	.	TRBV29-1	CSVSQPGQVNEKLFF	TGCAGCGTATCTCAACCGGGACAAGTTAATGAAAAACTGTTTTTT
TRBJ2-1	TRBD2	.	TRBV5-4	CASSLAGGPINEQFF	TGTGCCAGCAGCTTAGCGGGAGGGCCAATCAATGAGCAGTTCTTC
TRBJ2-7	TRBD1	.	TRBV30	CAWSFTGTGNSYEQYF	TGTGCCTGGAGTTTCACCGGGACAGGGAACTCCTACGAGCAGTACTTC
TRBJ1-2	.	.	TRBV6-5	CASSYTGYGYTF	TGTGCCAGCAGTTACACAGGCTATGGCTACACCTTC
TRBJ1-4	.	once	TRBV5-5	CASSDDRSYEKLFF	TGTGCCAGCAGCGACGACAGGTCTTATGAAAAACTGTTTTTT
TRBJ2-7	.	.	TRBV10-3	CAIKGAGETYEQYF	TGTGCCATCAAAGGCGCAGGCGAGACCTACGAGCAGTACTTC
TRBJ2-5	TRBD2	once	TRBV7-9	CASSPEGTSGRQTQYF	TGTGCCAGCAGCCCTGAAGGGACTAGCGGGAGGCAGACCCAGTACTTC
TRBJ1-1	TRBD1	.	TRBV27	CASSFSIRGPEGNTEAFF	TGTGCCAGCAGTTTTAGTATCAGGGGGCCGGAGGGGAACACTGAAGCTTTCTTT
TRBJ2-7	TRBD2	once	TRBV19	CASSSGPGLAGGTYEQYF	TGTGCCAGTAGTAGCGGGCCGGGACTAGCGGGAGGGACCTACGAGCAGTACTTC